These T cell receptor beta chains were read from a single sample in a study of shared clonotypes between healthy human individuals. The protocol was immunoSEQ multiplex PCR, while the TCRdb copy is restricted to in-frame clones and leaves out a portion. This table holds 950,000 to 1,300,000 clones, around 76% found once. Sequenced material: memory CD4+ T cells sorted from blood. All receptors come from a man younger than 35 in good health. CDR3s include the opening cysteine and the closing phenylalanine or tryptophan. The D gene is left open where the match is weak. Not every row has a clone size; where given, it reads once, few, many or a size class.

TRBJ2-7 | NA | TRBV7-2 | NA | CASSSLGVSYEQYF | TGTGCCAGCAGCTCCCTAGGAGTCTCCTACGAGCAGTACTTC
TRBJ1-2 | NA | TRBV5-1 | NA | CASSLDSNYGYTF | TGCGCCAGCAGCCTGGACAGCAACTATGGCTACACCTTC
TRBJ1-5 | NA | TRBV29-1 | NA | CSARTGDSNQPQHF | TGCAGCGCCCGAACCGGGGATAGCAATCAGCCCCAGCATTTT
TRBJ2-5 | NA | TRBV27 | NA | CASIWSNQETQYF | TGTGCCAGCATTTGGAGTAATCAAGAGACCCAGTACTTC
TRBJ1-5 | NA | TRBV19 | NA | CASRVTLYSNQPQHF | TGTGCCAGTAGGGTCACACTTTATAGCAATCAGCCCCAGCATTTT
TRBJ2-3 | TRBD2 | TRBV2 | NA | CASSVRMGGSTDTQYF | TGTGCCAGCAGTGTCCGGATGGGAGGGAGCACAGATACGCAGTATTTT
TRBJ1-3 | NA | TRBV4-1 | NA | CASSSSDTGNTIYF | TGCGCCAGCAGCTCCTCCGACACTGGAAACACCATATATTTT
TRBJ1-2 | TRBD1 | TRBV27 | NA | CASSSPTGALKGYTF | TGTGCCAGCAGTTCCCCCACAGGGGCACTAAAAGGCTACACCTTC
TRBJ2-7 | TRBD1 | TRBV6-5 | NA | CASSPGTAYEQYF | TGTGCCAGCAGCCCCGGGACAGCCTACGAGCAGTACTTC
TRBJ1-2 | NA | TRBV9 | once | CASSGRQDVNYGYTF | TGTGCCAGCAGCGGACGACAGGACGTTAACTATGGCTACACCTTC
TRBJ1-4 | TRBD1 | TRBV2 | NA | CASKLDRASEKLFF | TGTGCCAGTAAATTGGACAGGGCTAGTGAAAAACTGTTTTTT
TRBJ2-7 | NA | TRBV7-2 | NA | CASSPVFAGIYEQYF | TGTGCCAGCAGCCCCGTCTTCGCGGGAATCTACGAGCAGTACTTC
TRBJ1-3 | NA | TRBV7-8 | NA | CASSLNFRDSTGNTIYF | TGTGCCAGCAGCTTAAATTTTCGGGATTCTACTGGAAACACCATATATTTT
TRBJ1-4 | TRBD1 | TRBV19 | NA | CASSPPARTGTRQLFF | TGTGCCAGTAGTCCGCCCGCCAGGACAGGGACACGCCAGCTGTTTTTT
TRBJ2-5 | NA | TRBV5-8 | NA | CASSPERGPGKETQYF | TGTGCCAGCAGCCCGGAACGAGGCCCGGGGAAGGAAACCCAGTACTTC
TRBJ2-5 | TRBD1 | TRBV10-3 | NA | CATRPGQGQETQYF | TGTGCCACAAGACCGGGACAGGGCCAAGAGACCCAGTACTTC
TRBJ1-5 | NA | TRBV10-3 | NA | CAIGTGSNQPQHF | TGTGCCATCGGGACGGGTAGCAATCAGCCCCAGCATTTT
TRBJ2-5 | TRBD2 | TRBV13 | NA | CASSTTGTSGGRKTQYF | TGTGCCAGCAGCACAACCGGGACTAGCGGGGGGCGAAAGACCCAGTACTTC
TRBJ1-3 | NA | TRBV19 | NA | CASTPSHGNTIYF | TGTGCCAGTACCCCAAGCCACGGAAACACCATATATTTT
TRBJ1-5 | NA | TRBV13 | NA | CASSPRQASKNQPQHF | TGTGCCAGCAGCCCCCGGCAGGCGTCTAAAAATCAGCCCCAGCATTTT
TRBJ2-2 | TRBD1 | TRBV19 | NA | CASSTQGKGTGELFF | TGTGCCAGTAGTACACAGGGGAAGGGGACCGGGGAGCTGTTTTTT
TRBJ1-2 | TRBD1 | TRBV6-5 | NA | CASRRDRNYGYTF | TGTGCCAGCAGGAGGGACAGGAACTATGGCTACACCTTC
TRBJ1-1 | TRBD1 | TRBV27 | NA | CASSRDRGDVNTEAFF | TGTGCCAGCAGCCGGGACAGGGGGGACGTGAACACTGAAGCTTTCTTT